Each of the 11 T cell receptor beta chains below was sequenced from the same sample in a study of T cell responses to AZD1222 COVID-19 vaccine. The repertoire was sequenced with immunoSEQ multiplex PCR; TCRdb's copy has only in-frame clones and lacks some. This table holds under 100,000 clones, roughly nine tenths found once. The sample was peripheral blood, taken on day 0 of MenACWY control vaccination. These receptors were taken from an adult in good health.

The CDR3 loop is CATIGRPSSYNEQFF. The CDR3 nucleotides are TGTGCCACCATCGGACGGCCAAGCTCCTACAATGAGCAGTTCTTC. This chain joins TRBV24-1 and TRBJ2-1; D is unresolved. CDR1 is KGHDR and CDR2 is SFDVKD in the germline V gene. The CDR3 totals 15 residues. Trimming took 8 bases from V and 0 from J, leaving 13 bases between them.

The chain links TRBV7-3 to TRBJ2-1; 9 nucleotides line up with TRBD2. This CDR3 spans 13 amino acids. Germline CDR1 SGHTA, CDR2 FQGTGA. V lost 5 bases to trimming and J lost 6 bases; unmatched junction nucleotides: 2. The CDR3 reads CASSLSGSNEQFF. CDR3 nucleotide sequence: TGTGCCAGCAGCCTTAGCGGGAGCAATGAGCAGTTCTTC.

The J gene is TRBJ2-1, the V gene TRBV7-9; D unclear. The germline V gene has CDR1 SEHNR and CDR2 FQNEAQ (reference sequence). Between the trimmed V and J ends, which lost 6 bases and 8 bases, there was a span of 8 bases. CDR3 length equals 11 residues. The CDR3 spells CASSPMDEQFF. For the CDR3, the DNA is TGTGCCAGCAGTCCCATGGATGAGCAGTTCTTC. The entire variable domain, with the rest obtained from reference TRBV7-9 and TRBJ2-1, is as follows: DTGVSQNPRHKITKRGQNVTFRCDPISEHNRLYWYRQTLGQGPEFLTYFQNEAQLEKSRLLSDRFSAERPKGSFSTLEIQRTEQGDSAMYLCASSPMDEQFFGPGTRLTVL.

This clone was recorded a few times. This sequence joins TRBV7-9 and TRBJ1-6; 8 bases align to TRBD1. Losses at the gene ends were 6 bases for V and 6 bases for J; bases not matched to a gene: 13. The CDR3 contains 17 residues. Germline V gene lookup returns CDR1 SEHNR and CDR2 FQNEAQ (reference sequence). CDR3 nucleotides: TGTGCCAGCAGATCGTCCAGGGGGCTGAGGGCTAATTCACCCCTCCACTTT. It translates to CASRSSRGLRANSPLHF.

The J gene is TRBJ1-1, the V gene TRBV19, with D tentatively TRBD1 (5 bases). V lost 4 bases and J lost 0, with 6 bases in between. The CDR3 length is 13 residues. The germline V gene encodes CDR1 LNHDA and CDR2 SQIVND (reference sequence). DNA for the CDR3: TGTGCCAGTAGTAAGGGGTTGAACACTGAAGCTTTCTTT. It is translated as CASSKGLNTEAFF.

The V gene is TRBV14, the J gene TRBJ2-2, with 8 bases fitting TRBD1. The germline CDR1 and CDR2 sequences are SGHDN and FVKESK. V lost 4 bases and J lost 7; bases outside the gene matches: 11. CDR3 length: 16 amino acids. The chain's CDR3 is CASSPRAGGRVGELFF. CDR3 DNA sequence: TGTGCCAGCAGCCCTCGAGCAGGGGGCCGGGTCGGGGAGCTGTTTTTT. The full variable domain, completed using reference TRBV14 and TRBJ2-2, is EAGVTQFPSHSVIEKGQTVTLRCDPISGHDNLYWYRRVMGKEIKFLLHFVKESKQDESGMPNNRFLAERTGGTYSTLKVQPAELEDSGVYFCASSPRAGGRVGELFFGEGSRLTVL.

The genes are TRBV6-5 and TRBJ2-7; TRBD1 aligns across 9 bases. Per germline, CDR1 MNHEY and CDR2 SVGAGI. After removal of 5 bases from V and 1 base from J, the junction contained 6 bases not matched to a gene. CDR3 length: 15 residues. The CDR3, as DNA: TGTGCCAGCAGTCAGGACAGGGGAGCGTCCTACGAGCAGTACTTC. This translates into CASSQDRGASYEQYF.

The CDR3: CASSTRQAGTGEQYF. CDR3 DNA: TGTGCCAGTAGTACCCGGCAGGCCGGAACGGGGGAGCAGTACTTC. This chain joins TRBV19 and TRBJ2-7; tentative D call: TRBD2 (5 bases). The CDR3 length is 15 residues. Per the germline V gene, CDR1 is LNHDA and CDR2 is SQIVND (reference sequence). V lost 4 bases, J lost 7 bases, and 20 bases lay in between.

A single count supports this clone. CDR3 bases: TGTGCCAGCAGCCAAGTGGACAGTACCTACGAGCAGTACTTC. Protein sequence: CASSQVDSTYEQYF. The chain links TRBV3-1 (or the pseudogene TRBV3-2) to TRBJ2-7; perhaps TRBD1 as D (6 bases). Trimming shortened V by 1 base and J by 2 bases, and 9 bases separated the two germline ends. This CDR3 region has 14 residues. The V gene's germline CDR1 is LGHDT and CDR2 YNNKEL (reference sequence).

The V gene is TRBV30, the J gene TRBJ2-1, with D tentatively TRBD2 (6 bases). This CDR3 contains 15 residues. Germline CDR1 reads GTSNPN; CDR2 reads SVGIG (reference sequence). Trimming removed 1 base at V and 0 bases at J, with 10 bases between. This CDR3 is CAWSAGTSSYNEQFF. CDR3 in DNA: TGTGCCTGGAGTGCAGGGACTTCCTCCTACAATGAGCAGTTCTTC.

The genes are TRBV28 and TRBJ1-2, with TRBD1 matching 7 bases. The CDR3 totals 15 residues. The ends lost 5 bases at V and 4 bases at J; junction bases unmatched: 10. Germline V gene data show CDR1 as MDHEN and CDR2 as SYDVKM. The CDR3 DNA is TGTGCCAGCAGTCCAGGGGACAGAGTCGGCTATGGCTACACCTTC. It is translated as CASSPGDRVGYGYTF.